The 3 T cell receptor beta chains in this list originate from one sample, sequenced in a study of circulating and synovial CD4+ cells in juvenile arthritis. Assay used: immunoSEQ multiplex PCR; TCRdb lists only in-frame clones, some missing. Found here are around 32,000 clones, about 95% of them singletons; the top ten hold around 0.7%. Specimen: CD4+ T cells from blood. The receptors here all came from a human donor with juvenile idiopathic arthritis.

CDR3: CASSLSGGLNEKLFF. As DNA, the CDR3 is TGTGCCAGCAGCTTGTCCGGGGGACTTAATGAAAAACTGTTTTTT. The V and J genes are TRBV5-4 and TRBJ1-4; D is perhaps TRBD1 (5 bases). The CDR3 spans 15 residues. The V gene lost 1 base and the J gene lost 4 bases, with 11 bases spanning the gap. Germline lookup yields CDR1 SGHNT and CDR2 YYREEE (reference sequence).

The chain links TRBV6-1 to TRBJ2-4; tentative D call: TRBD2 (6 bases). Trimming removed 0 bases at V and 3 bases at J, with 12 bases between. There are 16 residues in the CDR3. From germline, CDR1 is MNHNS and CDR2 SASEGT. The CDR3 region is CASSEAPGSYKNIQYF. In DNA form, the CDR3 reads TGTGCCAGCAGTGAAGCTCCCGGGAGCTACAAAAACATTCAGTACTTC.

The CDR3 loop reads CASSYLGGGELFF. In DNA, the CDR3 is TGTGCCAGCAGTTACTTAGGGGGCGGGGAGCTGTTTTTT. The chain has TRBV6-5 and TRBJ2-2, with D perhaps matching TRBD1 (6 bases). This CDR3 has 13 residues. Germline lookup yields CDR1 MNHEY and CDR2 SVGAGI. Trimming removed 1 base from V and 7 bases from J, with 7 bases in between.